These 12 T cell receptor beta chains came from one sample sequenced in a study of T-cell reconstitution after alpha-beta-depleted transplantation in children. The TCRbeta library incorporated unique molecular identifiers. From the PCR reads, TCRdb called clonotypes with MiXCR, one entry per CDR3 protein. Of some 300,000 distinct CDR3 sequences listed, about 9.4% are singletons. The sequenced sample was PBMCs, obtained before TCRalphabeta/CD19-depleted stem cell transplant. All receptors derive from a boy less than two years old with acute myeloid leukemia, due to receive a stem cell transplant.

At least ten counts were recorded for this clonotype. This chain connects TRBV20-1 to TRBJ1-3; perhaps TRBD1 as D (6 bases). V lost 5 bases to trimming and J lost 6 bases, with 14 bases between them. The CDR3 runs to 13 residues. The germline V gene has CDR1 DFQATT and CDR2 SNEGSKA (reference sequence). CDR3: CSAAGTRENTIYF. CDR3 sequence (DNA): TGCAGTGCTGCCGGGACACGGGAAAACACCATATATTTT.

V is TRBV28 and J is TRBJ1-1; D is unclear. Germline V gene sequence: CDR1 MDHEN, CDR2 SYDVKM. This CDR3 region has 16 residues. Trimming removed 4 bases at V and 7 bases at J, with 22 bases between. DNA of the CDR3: TGTGCCAGCAGTTCCCAGCGTCGGACGAAGAGCTATGAAGCTTTCTTT. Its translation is CASSSQRRTKSYEAFF.

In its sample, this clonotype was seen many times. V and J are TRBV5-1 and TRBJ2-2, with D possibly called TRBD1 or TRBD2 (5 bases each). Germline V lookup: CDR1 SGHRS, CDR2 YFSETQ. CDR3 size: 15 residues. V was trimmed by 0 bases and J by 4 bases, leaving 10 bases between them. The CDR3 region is CASSLGGTATGELFF. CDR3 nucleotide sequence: TGCGCCAGCAGCTTGGGAGGGACCGCCACCGGGGAGCTGTTTTTT.

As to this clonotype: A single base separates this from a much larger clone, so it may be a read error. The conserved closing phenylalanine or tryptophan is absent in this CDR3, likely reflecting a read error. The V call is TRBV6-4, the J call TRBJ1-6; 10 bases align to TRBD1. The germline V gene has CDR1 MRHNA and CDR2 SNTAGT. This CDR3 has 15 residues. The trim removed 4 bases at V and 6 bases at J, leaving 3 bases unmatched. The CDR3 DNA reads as TGTGCCAGCAGTGTCGGGGACAGGGGTAATTCACCCCTCCACCTT. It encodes CASSVGDRGNSPLHL.

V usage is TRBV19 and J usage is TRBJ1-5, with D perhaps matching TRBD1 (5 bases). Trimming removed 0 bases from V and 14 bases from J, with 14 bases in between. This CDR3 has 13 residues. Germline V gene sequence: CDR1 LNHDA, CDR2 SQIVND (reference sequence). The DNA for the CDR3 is TGTGCCAGTAGTATAGACTCGACAGTATCAAAGCATTTT. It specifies CASSIDSTVSKHF.

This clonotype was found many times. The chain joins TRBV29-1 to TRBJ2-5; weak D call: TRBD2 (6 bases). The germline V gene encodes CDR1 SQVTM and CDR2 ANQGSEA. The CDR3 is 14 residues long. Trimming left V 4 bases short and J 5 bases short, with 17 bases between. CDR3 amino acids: CSVVRGIRGETQYF. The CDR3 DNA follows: TGCAGCGTTGTTCGGGGGATTAGAGGGGAGACCCAGTACTTC.

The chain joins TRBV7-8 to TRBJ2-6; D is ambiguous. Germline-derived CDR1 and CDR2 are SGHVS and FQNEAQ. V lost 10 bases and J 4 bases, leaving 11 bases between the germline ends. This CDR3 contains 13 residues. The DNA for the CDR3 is TGTGCCATGCGCCTTGAAGGGGCCAACGTCCTGACTTTC. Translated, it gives CAMRLEGANVLTF.

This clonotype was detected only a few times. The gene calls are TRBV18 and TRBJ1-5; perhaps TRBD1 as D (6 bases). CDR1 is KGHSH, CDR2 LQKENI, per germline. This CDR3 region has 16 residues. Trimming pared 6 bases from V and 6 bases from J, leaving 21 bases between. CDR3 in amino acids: CASSRGEQGRTQPQHF. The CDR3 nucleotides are TGTGCCAGCTCTCGAGGAGAACAGGGAAGAACTCAGCCCCAGCATTTT.

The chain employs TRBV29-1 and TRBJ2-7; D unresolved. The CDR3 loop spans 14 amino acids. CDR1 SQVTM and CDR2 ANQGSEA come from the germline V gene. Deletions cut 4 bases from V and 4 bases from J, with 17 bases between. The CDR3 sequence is CSVAPRHSDYEQYF. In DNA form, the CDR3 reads TGCAGCGTTGCGCCTCGGCACTCGGATTACGAGCAGTACTTC.

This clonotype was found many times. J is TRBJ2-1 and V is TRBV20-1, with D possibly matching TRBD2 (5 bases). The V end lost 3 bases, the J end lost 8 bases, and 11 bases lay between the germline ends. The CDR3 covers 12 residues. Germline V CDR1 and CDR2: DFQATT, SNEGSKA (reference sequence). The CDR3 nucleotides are TGCAGTGCTAGGATAGAGGGCGATGAGCAGTTCTTC. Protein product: CSARIEGDEQFF.

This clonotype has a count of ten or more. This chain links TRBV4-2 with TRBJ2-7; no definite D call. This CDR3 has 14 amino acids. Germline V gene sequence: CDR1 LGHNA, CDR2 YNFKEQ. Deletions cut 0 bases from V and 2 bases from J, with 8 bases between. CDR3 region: CASSQDFYPYEQYF. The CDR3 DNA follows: TGTGCCAGCAGCCAAGATTTCTATCCCTACGAGCAGTACTTC.

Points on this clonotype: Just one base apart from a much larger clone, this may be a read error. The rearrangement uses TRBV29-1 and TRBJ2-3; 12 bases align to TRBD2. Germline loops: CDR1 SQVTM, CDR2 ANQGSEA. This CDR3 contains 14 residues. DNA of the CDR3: TGCAGCGTGGCTAGCGGGGGGGCAGGAGATTCGCAGTATTTT. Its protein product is CSVASGGAGDSQYF.